The source of this T cell receptor beta chain is a study of regulatory dendritic cells for organ transplantation. General observations from the study: Memory T cells were less diverse than naive, with memory CD8+ most oligoclonal.

Comments on this clone: Its matching antigen is unknown.

Assay: immunoSEQ multiplex PCR; the TCRdb copy retains only in-frame clones and omits some. The sample carries fewer than 50,000 clones, over 80% recorded once. Germline V gene data show CDR1 as SEHNR and CDR2 as FQNEAQ (reference sequence). The V and J ends lost 4 bases and 10 bases respectively, with 13 bases between them. The CDR3 length is 13 residues. FACS sorted CD4+ or CD8+ T cells into CD45RA+ naive and CD45RO+ memory. The sample comprised naive CD8+ T cells from blood. Subset denoted: CD45RA+ naive T cells. This receptor was identified in a human donor in good health. The gene calls are TRBV7-9 and TRBJ1-4; D is undetermined. The CDR3 bases are TGTGCCAGCAGCTCCACCAGTGGCGCAAAACTGTTTTTT. It specifies CASSSTSGAKLFF. Full variable domain (rest looked up from reference TRBV7-9 and TRBJ1-4): DTGVSQNPRHKITKRGQNVTFRCDPISEHNRLYWYRQTLGQGPEFLTYFQNEAQLEKSRLLSDRFSAERPKGSFSTLEIQRTEQGDSAMYLCASSSTSGAKLFFGSGTQLSVL.